These T cell receptor beta chains were read from a single sample in a study of blood T cell repertoires in COVID-19. Libraries were prepared by immunoSEQ multiplex PCR; TCRdb keeps only in-frame clonotypes and omits some of them. This sample has approximately 350,000 clones, with more than 80% found just once. Sequenced input: peripheral blood. The receptors come from a woman in her twenties or thirties with COVID-19, enrolled during active disease. CDR3s include the opening cysteine and the closing phenylalanine or tryptophan. The order of the fields is CDR3 DNA, CDR3 protein, J gene, D gene, clone size, V gene. D genes are given only for firm matches. Size is stated for part of the rows, as once, few or many counts, or as a class when the clone is expanded.

CDR3nt: TGCAGCGGCGGACTAGCGGGAGCCTGGGAGACCCAGTACTTC; CDR3aa: CSGGLAGAWETQYF; j_gene: TRBJ2-5; d_gene: TRBD2; abundance: -; v_gene: TRBV29-1
CDR3nt: TGTGCCAGTAGGGTGGGGGGTACGCAGTATTTT; CDR3aa: CASRVGGTQYF; j_gene: TRBJ2-3; d_gene: -; abundance: -; v_gene: TRBV19
CDR3nt: TGCGCCAGCAGCCAAGGACTGTTAGAGACCCAGTACTTC; CDR3aa: CASSQGLLETQYF; j_gene: TRBJ2-5; d_gene: -; abundance: -; v_gene: TRBV4-1
CDR3nt: TGTGCCAGCAGTACCACCGGGACAGGGGGCGAGGTCTATGGCTACACCTTC; CDR3aa: CASSTTGTGGEVYGYTF; j_gene: TRBJ1-2; d_gene: TRBD1; abundance: -; v_gene: TRBV6-2/TRBV6-3
CDR3nt: TGTGCCAGCAGCTTCGGTCCGGGAACTTACGAGCAGTACTTC; CDR3aa: CASSFGPGTYEQYF; j_gene: TRBJ2-7; d_gene: -; abundance: -; v_gene: TRBV7-2
CDR3nt: TGTGCCAGCAGCTTGCTCCCCTCCGATGAGCAGTTCTTC; CDR3aa: CASSLLPSDEQFF; j_gene: TRBJ2-1; d_gene: -; abundance: -; v_gene: TRBV5-4
CDR3nt: TGTGCCAGCAGCTTAGCGTTATGGGTTATTGGACAACCGAACACTGAAGCTTTCTTT; CDR3aa: CASSLALWVIGQPNTEAFF; j_gene: TRBJ1-1; d_gene: -; abundance: few; v_gene: TRBV7-8
CDR3nt: TGTGCCAGTTGGACAGGAACTGGGAACACTGAAGCTTTCTTT; CDR3aa: CASWTGTGNTEAFF; j_gene: TRBJ1-1; d_gene: TRBD1; abundance: -; v_gene: TRBV28
CDR3nt: TGCGCCAGCAGCTTGGACAGCTACAATGAGCAGTTCTTC; CDR3aa: CASSLDSYNEQFF; j_gene: TRBJ2-1; d_gene: -; abundance: -; v_gene: TRBV5-1
CDR3nt: TGCGCCAGCAGCTCTGGAAGCGGGAATGAGCAGTTCTTC; CDR3aa: CASSSGSGNEQFF; j_gene: TRBJ2-1; d_gene: -; abundance: -; v_gene: TRBV5-1
CDR3nt: TGCGCCAGCAGTGGAGCGAACACTGAAGCTTTCTTT; CDR3aa: CASSGANTEAFF; j_gene: TRBJ1-1; d_gene: -; abundance: -; v_gene: TRBV10-2
CDR3nt: TGTGCCACCAGCAGAGCGAGGGCTAGCGCAGATACGCAGTATTTT; CDR3aa: CATSRARASADTQYF; j_gene: TRBJ2-3; d_gene: -; abundance: -; v_gene: TRBV15
CDR3nt: TGTGCCATCCCCCAGAAGGGGACAAATCCTAACACCGGGGAGCTGTTTTTT; CDR3aa: CAIPQKGTNPNTGELFF; j_gene: TRBJ2-2; d_gene: -; abundance: -; v_gene: TRBV10-3
CDR3nt: TGTGCCAGCAGTTTATCCGGTTCACCCCTCCACTTT; CDR3aa: CASSLSGSPLHF; j_gene: TRBJ1-6; d_gene: -; abundance: -; v_gene: TRBV28
CDR3nt: TGTGCCAGCACGTTAGGGGGGGCACAAGAGACCCAGTACTTC; CDR3aa: CASTLGGAQETQYF; j_gene: TRBJ2-5; d_gene: -; abundance: -; v_gene: TRBV6-5
CDR3nt: TGTGCCATCAGTGAGTCTTGGGACAGAATACTGGAGCAGTACTTC; CDR3aa: CAISESWDRILEQYF; j_gene: TRBJ2-7; d_gene: TRBD1; abundance: -; v_gene: TRBV10-3
CDR3nt: TGTGCCACCAGTGACCCTAGGGGGGGCGGCACAGATACGCAGTATTTT; CDR3aa: CATSDPRGGGTDTQYF; j_gene: TRBJ2-3; d_gene: -; abundance: -; v_gene: TRBV24-1
CDR3nt: TGTGCCACCAGTGACCCGGGGATGAACACTGAAGCTTTCTTT; CDR3aa: CATSDPGMNTEAFF; j_gene: TRBJ1-1; d_gene: -; abundance: once; v_gene: TRBV24-1
CDR3nt: TGTGCCAGCAAGGTGATTGCGGGGGGGCCGAGGGAGCAGTACTTC; CDR3aa: CASKVIAGGPREQYF; j_gene: TRBJ2-7; d_gene: TRBD2; abundance: -; v_gene: TRBV27
CDR3nt: TGTGCCAGCATAAGGGGGACTAGCGGGGGTGAGCAGTTCTTC; CDR3aa: CASIRGTSGGEQFF; j_gene: TRBJ2-1; d_gene: TRBD2; abundance: once; v_gene: TRBV2
CDR3nt: TGTGCCAGCAGTCTAGCCGGGGGTTACAATGAGCAGTTCTTC; CDR3aa: CASSLAGGYNEQFF; j_gene: TRBJ2-1; d_gene: -; abundance: -; v_gene: TRBV27
CDR3nt: TGCGCCAGCAAACCGTTTCCCGCGACAGGGGGCGAAAAACTGTTTTTT; CDR3aa: CASKPFPATGGEKLFF; j_gene: TRBJ1-4; d_gene: TRBD1; abundance: -; v_gene: TRBV5-1
CDR3nt: TGTGCCAGCAGCTTGGGGACAGTACAAGAGACCCAGTACTTC; CDR3aa: CASSLGTVQETQYF; j_gene: TRBJ2-5; d_gene: -; abundance: -; v_gene: TRBV5-6
CDR3nt: TGTGCCAGCAGTTACCCCACCGCAAAGAGCTCCTATAATTCACCCCTCCACTTT; CDR3aa: CASSYPTAKSSYNSPLHF; j_gene: TRBJ1-6; d_gene: -; abundance: -; v_gene: TRBV6-2/TRBV6-3
CDR3nt: TGTGCCAGCAGCCCCCAACGACCGGGAAATGGCTACACCTTC; CDR3aa: CASSPQRPGNGYTF; j_gene: TRBJ1-2; d_gene: -; abundance: -; v_gene: TRBV7-2
CDR3nt: TGTGCCAGCAGTGACTCAGACAACTACGAGCAGTACTTC; CDR3aa: CASSDSDNYEQYF; j_gene: TRBJ2-7; d_gene: -; abundance: few; v_gene: TRBV6-4
CDR3nt: TGTGCCCAGACAAGCACAGATACGCAGTATTTT; CDR3aa: CAQTSTDTQYF; j_gene: TRBJ2-3; d_gene: -; abundance: -; v_gene: TRBV30
CDR3nt: TGCGCCAGCAGTCTCGACAGGGAAAGCTCACCCCTCCACTTT; CDR3aa: CASSLDRESSPLHF; j_gene: TRBJ1-6; d_gene: TRBD1; abundance: -; v_gene: TRBV10-1
CDR3nt: TGTGCCAGCAGTGATTGGTCTAGCGGAGGCACAGATACGCAGTATTTT; CDR3aa: CASSDWSSGGTDTQYF; j_gene: TRBJ2-3; d_gene: TRBD2; abundance: -; v_gene: TRBV6-4
CDR3nt: TGTGCCAGCTCACCACTAGCGGGATCTAGCACAGATACGCAGTATTTT; CDR3aa: CASSPLAGSSTDTQYF; j_gene: TRBJ2-3; d_gene: TRBD2; abundance: once; v_gene: TRBV18
CDR3nt: TGTGCCAGCAGCATAACCGGACAGCCCTATGGCTACACCTTC; CDR3aa: CASSITGQPYGYTF; j_gene: TRBJ1-2; d_gene: -; abundance: -; v_gene: TRBV27
CDR3nt: TGTGCCAGCAGCCAAAGGACAGTAAACTATGGCTACACCTTC; CDR3aa: CASSQRTVNYGYTF; j_gene: TRBJ1-2; d_gene: -; abundance: -; v_gene: TRBV4-2
CDR3nt: TGCGCCAGCAGCTTGCAAGGGGGCGCTAATGGCTACACCTTC; CDR3aa: CASSLQGGANGYTF; j_gene: TRBJ1-2; d_gene: TRBD1; abundance: -; v_gene: TRBV5-1